Detailed here is one TCR beta chain. The length of the CDR3 is 16 residues. Looked up from germline, CDR1 is SGHTA and CDR2 is FQGNSA. V lost 5 bases to trimming and J lost 6 bases, with 21 bases between them. Sequencing used immunoSEQ multiplex PCR; TCRdb keeps in-frame clones, though not all of them. This sample carries approximately 3,100 clones, around four fifths of them seen once, and the ten largest clones take approximately 51%. The sample comes from a study of lymphopenia after photon versus proton radiotherapy. The receptor was derived from an older man with esophageal cancer. Sequenced here: peripheral blood, sampled from a patient treated with proton-based radiotherapy. The rearrangement links TRBV7-2 to TRBJ2-3, with D unresolved. CDR3 coding DNA: TGTGCCAGCAGCCACTCCCAGGCCAGAAGGTGGGATACGCAGTATTTT. Its protein is CASSHSQARRWDTQYF.